The source of this TCR beta chain is a study of blood T cell repertoires in COVID-19. Study in general: Samples taken during acute and convalescent COVID-19 were collected in the United States, Italy and Spain.

Germline V gives CDR1 SGHAT, CDR2 FQNNGV. The CDR3 extends over 17 amino acids. Unmatched junction bases numbered 4, after V lost 2 bases and J lost 0 bases. How the authors handled the data: Reference gene primer amplification yielded estimated nucleated cell counts. Assay used: immunoSEQ multiplex PCR; TCRdb lists only in-frame clones, some missing. V, J and clone size were drawn from that table, and D and trimming were deduced from the DNA. The table has about 150,000 clones, around 87% seen once. The chain couples TRBV11-2 to TRBJ1-2; TRBD1 aligns across 12 bases. Sequences were obtained from peripheral blood. The source is a man between 45 and 60 years old who had recovered from COVID-19. CDR3 bases: TGTGCCAGCAGCTTACTGGGACAGGGGGCCGCTAACTATGGCTACACCTTC. Amino acid sequence: CASSLLGQGAANYGYTF.